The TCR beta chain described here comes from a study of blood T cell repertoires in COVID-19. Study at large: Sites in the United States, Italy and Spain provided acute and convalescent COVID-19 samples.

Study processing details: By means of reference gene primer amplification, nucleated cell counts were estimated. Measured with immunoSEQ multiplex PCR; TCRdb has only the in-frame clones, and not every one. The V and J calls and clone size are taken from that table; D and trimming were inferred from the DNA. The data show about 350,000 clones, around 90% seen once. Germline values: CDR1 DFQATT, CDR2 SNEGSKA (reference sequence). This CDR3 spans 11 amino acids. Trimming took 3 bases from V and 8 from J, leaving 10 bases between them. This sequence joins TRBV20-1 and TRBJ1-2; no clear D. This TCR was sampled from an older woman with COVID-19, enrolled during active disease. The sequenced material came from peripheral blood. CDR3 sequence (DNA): TGCAGTGCTAGTTATCGCGGAGGCTACACCTTC. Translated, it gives CSASYRGGYTF.